Each of the 2 T cell receptor beta chains below was sequenced from the same sample in a study of cytomegalovirus exposure and HLA in healthy donors. PCR primers comprised 60 Vbeta and 13 Jbeta primers. TCRdb's copy holds only in-frame clones and misses some; the assay was immunoSEQ multiplex PCR. The sample records roughly 120,000 clones, 65% to 90% being singletons. Material for sequencing was PBMCs. Receptors originate from a woman in her twenties or thirties in good health and CMV-seronegative.

The CDR3 bases are TGCAGCGTTGGCTGGGACAGAAATTCACCCCTCCACTTT. Its translation is CSVGWDRNSPLHF. V is TRBV29-1 and J is TRBJ1-6, with 7 bases that match TRBD1. Germline V gives CDR1 SQVTM, CDR2 ANQGSEA. Losses at the gene ends were 4 bases for V and 7 bases for J; bases not matched to a gene: 4. The CDR3 length is 13 residues.

This chain connects TRBV4-3 to TRBJ1-4; possibly TRBD1 for D (5 bases). This CDR3 spans 17 amino acids. Trimming removed 1 base at V and 0 bases at J, with 12 bases between. Germline values: CDR1 LGHNA, CDR2 YSLEER. The CDR3 region has the DNA TGCGCCAGCAGCCAAGCGTTCCGGGGGGCAACTAATGAAAAACTGTTTTTT. Translated: CASSQAFRGATNEKLFF.